This T cell receptor beta chain was obtained from a study of T-cell reconstitution after alpha-beta-depleted transplantation in children. The authors prepared the TCRbeta library with unique molecular identifiers. TCRdb fed the PCR reads into MiXCR, producing one record per CDR3 protein. The sample has some 150,000 distinct CDR3 sequences, 7.5% to 9% seen once. Germline CDR1 and CDR2: SGHRS and YFSETQ. The CDR3 extends over 15 amino acids. V shed 2 bases and J shed 0 bases, with 9 bases lying between them. The TCR originated in a female patient aged 2-15 years who had a stem cell transplant for congenital amegakaryocytic thrombocytopenia, so the T cells may come from the graft donor. Sequences were derived from PBMCs, mostly from graft donor cells, sampled 180 days after TCRalphabeta/CD19-depleted stem cell transplant. The rearrangement uses TRBV5-1 and TRBJ1-5; possible D gene TRBD1, 5 bases. The CDR3 is CASSLTGDSNQPQHF. Written as DNA, the CDR3 is TGCGCCAGCAGCTTAACAGGAGATAGCAATCAGCCCCAGCATTTT.